Given below is one T cell receptor (beta chain) in context. Its antigen remains unidentified. At one boundary the junction diverges from the germline segment, which might be a read error. This specimen comes from a study of T-cell memory formation after mild COVID-19. Background on the study: Largely donor-specific sequence clusters came from a couple of donors.

TCRdb analysed the 5' RACE reads with MiXCR anew, one entry per CDR3 protein. The data show about 350,000 distinct CDR3 sequences, with about an eighth seen just once and about a fifth held by the top ten. Germline CDR1 PRHDT, CDR2 FYEKMQ (reference sequence). The CDR3 sequence is 16 residues long. Study-wide findings and caveats: Clones that got smaller from day 15 to 85 had even CD4/CD8, while clones growing later tipped toward CD4+.

The genes are TRBV13 and TRBJ1-6, with TRBD1 as a possible D gene (6 bases). Sequencing was carried out using PBMCs or a T cell subset sorted from them (not recorded which). The TCR sequence derives from a man younger than 35 who had mild COVID-19 (a few samples of this study predate the infection). Cell type and time point are not known. CDR3: CASSLGPGAPISPPHF. DNA for the CDR3: TGTGCCAGCAGCTTAGGTCCGGGGGCACCAATTTCACCCCCCCACTTT.